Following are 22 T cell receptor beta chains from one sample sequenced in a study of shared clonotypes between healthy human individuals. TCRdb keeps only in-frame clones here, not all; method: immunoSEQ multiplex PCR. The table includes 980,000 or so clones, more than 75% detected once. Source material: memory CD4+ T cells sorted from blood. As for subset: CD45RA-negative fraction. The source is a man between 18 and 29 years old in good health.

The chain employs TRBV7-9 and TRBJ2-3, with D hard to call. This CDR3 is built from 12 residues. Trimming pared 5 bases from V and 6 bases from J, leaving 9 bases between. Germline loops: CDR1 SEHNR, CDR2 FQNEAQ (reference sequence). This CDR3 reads CASSVIGDTQYF. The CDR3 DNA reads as TGTGCCAGCAGCGTGATAGGGGATACGCAGTATTTT.

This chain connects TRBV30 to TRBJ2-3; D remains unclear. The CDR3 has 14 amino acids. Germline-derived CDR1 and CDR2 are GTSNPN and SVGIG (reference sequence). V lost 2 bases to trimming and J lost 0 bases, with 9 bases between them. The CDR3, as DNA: TGTGCCTGGAGTCTGTCGGCTAGCACAGATACGCAGTATTTT. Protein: CAWSLSASTDTQYF.

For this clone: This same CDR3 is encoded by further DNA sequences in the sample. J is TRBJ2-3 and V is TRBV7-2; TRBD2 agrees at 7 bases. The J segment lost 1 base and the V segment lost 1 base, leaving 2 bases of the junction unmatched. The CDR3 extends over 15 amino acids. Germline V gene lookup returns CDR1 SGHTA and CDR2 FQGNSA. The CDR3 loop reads CASSLVAGGTDTQYF. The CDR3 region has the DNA TGTGCCAGCAGCTTAGTGGCGGGGGGCACAGATACGCAGTATTTT.

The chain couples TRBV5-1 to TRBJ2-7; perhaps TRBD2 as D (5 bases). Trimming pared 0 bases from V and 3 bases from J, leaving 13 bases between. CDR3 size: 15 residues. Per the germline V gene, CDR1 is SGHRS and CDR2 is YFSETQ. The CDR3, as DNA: TGCGCCAGCAGCTTGGGCCCCTCCGGGAACTACGAGCAGTACTTC. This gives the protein CASSLGPSGNYEQYF.

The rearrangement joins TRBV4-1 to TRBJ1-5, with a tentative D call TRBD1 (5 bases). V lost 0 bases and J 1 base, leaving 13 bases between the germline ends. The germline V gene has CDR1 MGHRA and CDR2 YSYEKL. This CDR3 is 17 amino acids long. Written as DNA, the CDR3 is TGCGCCAGCAGCCAAGAATTGTCCAGGGAAAGCAATCAGCCCCAGCATTTT. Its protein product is CASSQELSRESNQPQHF.

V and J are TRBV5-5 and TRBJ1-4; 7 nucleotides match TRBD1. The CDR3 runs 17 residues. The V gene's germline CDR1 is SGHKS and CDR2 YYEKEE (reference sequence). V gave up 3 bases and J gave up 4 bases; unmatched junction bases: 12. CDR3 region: CASSSRPGQSFNEKLFF. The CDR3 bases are TGTGCCAGCAGCTCACGTCCGGGACAGTCATTTAATGAAAAACTGTTTTTT.

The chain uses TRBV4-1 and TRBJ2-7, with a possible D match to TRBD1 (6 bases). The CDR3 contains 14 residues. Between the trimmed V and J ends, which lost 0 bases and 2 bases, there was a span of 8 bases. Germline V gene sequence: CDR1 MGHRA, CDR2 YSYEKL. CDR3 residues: CASSQEGAAYEQYF. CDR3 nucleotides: TGCGCCAGCAGCCAAGAGGGGGCGGCCTACGAGCAGTACTTC.

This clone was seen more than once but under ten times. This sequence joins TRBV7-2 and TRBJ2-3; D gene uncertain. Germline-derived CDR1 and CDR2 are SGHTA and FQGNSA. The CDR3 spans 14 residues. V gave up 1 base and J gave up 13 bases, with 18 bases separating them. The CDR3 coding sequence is TGTGCCAGCAGCTTAGGTCCGCAGGACCTAAGGAAGTATTTT. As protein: CASSLGPQDLRKYF.

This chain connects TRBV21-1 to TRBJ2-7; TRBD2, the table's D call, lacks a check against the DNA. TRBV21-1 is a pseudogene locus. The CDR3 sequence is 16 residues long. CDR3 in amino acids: CASSKDERVSSYEQYF. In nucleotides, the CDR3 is TGTGCCAGCAGCAAAGACGAGCGGGTGAGCTCCTACGAGCAGTACTTC.

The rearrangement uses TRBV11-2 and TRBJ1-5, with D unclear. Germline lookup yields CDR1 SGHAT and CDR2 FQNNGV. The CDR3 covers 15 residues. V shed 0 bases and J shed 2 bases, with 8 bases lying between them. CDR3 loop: CASSLDERGNQPQHF. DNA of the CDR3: TGTGCCAGCAGCTTAGATGAGAGAGGCAATCAGCCCCAGCATTTT.

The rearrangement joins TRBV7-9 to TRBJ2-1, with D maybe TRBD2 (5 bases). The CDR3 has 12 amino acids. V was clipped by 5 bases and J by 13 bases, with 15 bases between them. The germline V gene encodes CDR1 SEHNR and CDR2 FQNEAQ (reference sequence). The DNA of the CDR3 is TGTGCCAGCAGCAAAGAGTGGACTGCACAGTTCTTC. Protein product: CASSKEWTAQFF.

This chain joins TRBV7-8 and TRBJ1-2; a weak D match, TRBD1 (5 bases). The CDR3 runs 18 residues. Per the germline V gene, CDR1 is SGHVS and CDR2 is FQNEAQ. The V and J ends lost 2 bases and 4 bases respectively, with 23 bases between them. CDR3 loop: CASSLLGPSGGGPYGYTF. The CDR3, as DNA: TGTGCCAGCAGCTTACTTGGTCCCTCAGGTGGGGGACCCTATGGCTACACCTTC.

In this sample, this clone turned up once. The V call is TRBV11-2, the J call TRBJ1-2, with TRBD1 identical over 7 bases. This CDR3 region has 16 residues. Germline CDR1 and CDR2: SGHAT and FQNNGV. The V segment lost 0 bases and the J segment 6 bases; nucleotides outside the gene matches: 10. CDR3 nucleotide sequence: TGTGCCAGCAGCTTAGATAGGAGACAGGGATGGGATGGCTACACCTTC. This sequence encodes CASSLDRRQGWDGYTF.

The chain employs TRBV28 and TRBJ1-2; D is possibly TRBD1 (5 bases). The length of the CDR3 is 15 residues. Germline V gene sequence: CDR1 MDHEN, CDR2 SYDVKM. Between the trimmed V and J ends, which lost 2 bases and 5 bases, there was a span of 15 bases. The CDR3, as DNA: TGTGCCAGCAGTTTAGGGGGGTGGGGACCTTATGGCTACACCTTC. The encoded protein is CASSLGGWGPYGYTF.

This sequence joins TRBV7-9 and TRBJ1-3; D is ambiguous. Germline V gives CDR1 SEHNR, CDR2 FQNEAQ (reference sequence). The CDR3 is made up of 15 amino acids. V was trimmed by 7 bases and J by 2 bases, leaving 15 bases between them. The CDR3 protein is CASNNRALAGNTIYF. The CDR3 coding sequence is TGTGCCAGCAACAACAGAGCCTTGGCTGGAAACACCATATATTTT. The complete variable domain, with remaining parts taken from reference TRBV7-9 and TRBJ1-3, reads DTGVSQNPRHKITKRGQNVTFRCDPISEHNRLYWYRQTLGQGPEFLTYFQNEAQLEKSRLLSDRFSAERPKGSFSTLEIQRTEQGDSAMYLCASNNRALAGNTIYFGEGSWLTVV.

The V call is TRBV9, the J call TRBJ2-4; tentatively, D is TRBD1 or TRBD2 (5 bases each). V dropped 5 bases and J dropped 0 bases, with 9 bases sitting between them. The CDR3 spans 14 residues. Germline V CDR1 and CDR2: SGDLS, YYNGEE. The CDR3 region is CASSVGTAKNIQYF. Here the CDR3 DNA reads TGTGCCAGCAGTGTGGGGACAGCCAAAAACATTCAGTACTTC.

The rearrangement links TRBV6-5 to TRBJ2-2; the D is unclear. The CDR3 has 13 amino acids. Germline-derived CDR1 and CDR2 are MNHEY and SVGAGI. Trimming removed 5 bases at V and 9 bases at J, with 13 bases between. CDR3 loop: CASSPPARRELFF. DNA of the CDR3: TGTGCCAGCAGTCCACCCGCCCGGAGGGAGCTGTTTTTT.

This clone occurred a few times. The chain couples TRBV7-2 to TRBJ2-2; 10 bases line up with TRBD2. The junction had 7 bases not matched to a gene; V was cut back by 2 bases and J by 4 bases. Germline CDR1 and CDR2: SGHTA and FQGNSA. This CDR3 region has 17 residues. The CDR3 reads CASSLTPGLAATGELFF. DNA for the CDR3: TGTGCCAGCAGCTTAACCCCTGGACTAGCGGCCACCGGGGAGCTGTTTTTT. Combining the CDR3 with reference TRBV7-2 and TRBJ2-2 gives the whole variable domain GAGVSQSPSNKVTEKGKDVELRCDPISGHTALYWYRQSLGQGLEFLIYFQGNSAPDKSGLPSDRFSAERTGGSVSTLTIQRTQQEDSAVYLCASSLTPGLAATGELFFGEGSRLTVL.

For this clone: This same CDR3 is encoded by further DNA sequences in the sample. The CDR3 spells CASSAGLSYEQYF. CDR3 nucleotides: TGTGCCAGCAGCGCGGGGTTGTCCTACGAGCAGTACTTC. This sequence joins TRBV9 and TRBJ2-7, with a possible D match to TRBD2 (5 bases). In germline, CDR1 is SGDLS, CDR2 YYNGEE. The CDR3 covers 13 residues. Trimming shortened V by 3 bases and J by 1 base, and 8 bases separated the two germline ends.

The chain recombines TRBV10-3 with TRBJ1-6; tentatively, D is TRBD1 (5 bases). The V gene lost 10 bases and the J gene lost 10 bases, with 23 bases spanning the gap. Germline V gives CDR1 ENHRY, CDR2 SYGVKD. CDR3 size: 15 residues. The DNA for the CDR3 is TGTGCCACGGGGCGAGGGGAAGGCTATATCTCACCCCTCCACTTT. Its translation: CATGRGEGYISPLHF.

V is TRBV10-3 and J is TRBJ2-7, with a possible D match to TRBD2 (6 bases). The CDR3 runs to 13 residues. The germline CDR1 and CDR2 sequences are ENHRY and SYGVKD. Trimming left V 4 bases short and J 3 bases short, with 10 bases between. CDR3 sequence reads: CAISVGGNYEQYF. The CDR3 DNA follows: TGTGCCATCAGTGTGGGCGGGAACTACGAGCAGTACTTC.

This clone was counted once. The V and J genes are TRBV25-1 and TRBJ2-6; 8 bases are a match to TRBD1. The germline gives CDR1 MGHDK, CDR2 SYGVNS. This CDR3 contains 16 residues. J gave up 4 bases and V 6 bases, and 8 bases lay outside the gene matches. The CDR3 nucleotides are TGTGCCAGCAGCGGACAGGGAATAGCCGGGGCCAACGTCCTGACTTTC. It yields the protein CASSGQGIAGANVLTF.